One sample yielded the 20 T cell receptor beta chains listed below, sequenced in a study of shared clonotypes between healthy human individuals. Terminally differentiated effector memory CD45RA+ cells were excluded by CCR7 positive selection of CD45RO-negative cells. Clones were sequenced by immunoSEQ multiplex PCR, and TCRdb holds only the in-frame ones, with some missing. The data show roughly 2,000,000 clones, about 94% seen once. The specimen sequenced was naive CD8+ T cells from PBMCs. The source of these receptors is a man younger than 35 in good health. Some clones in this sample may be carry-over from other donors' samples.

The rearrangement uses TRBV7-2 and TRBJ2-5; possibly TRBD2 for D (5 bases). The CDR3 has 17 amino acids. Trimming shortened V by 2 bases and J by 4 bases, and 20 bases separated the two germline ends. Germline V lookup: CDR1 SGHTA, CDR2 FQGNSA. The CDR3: CASSLIGPGIGRETQYF. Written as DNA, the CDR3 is TGTGCCAGCAGCTTAATTGGGCCGGGTATTGGGAGAGAGACCCAGTACTTC. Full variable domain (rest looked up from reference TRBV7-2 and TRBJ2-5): GAGVSQSPSNKVTEKGKDVELRCDPISGHTALYWYRQSLGQGLEFLIYFQGNSAPDKSGLPSDRFSAERTGGSVSTLTIQRTQQEDSAVYLCASSLIGPGIGRETQYFGPGTRLLVL.

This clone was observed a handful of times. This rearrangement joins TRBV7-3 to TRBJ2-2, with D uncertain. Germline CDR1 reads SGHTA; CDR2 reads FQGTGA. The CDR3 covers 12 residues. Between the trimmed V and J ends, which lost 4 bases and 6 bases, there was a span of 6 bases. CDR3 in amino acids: CASSSYAGELFF. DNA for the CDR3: TGTGCCAGCAGCTCTTACGCCGGGGAGCTGTTTTTT.

The CDR3 region has the DNA TGTGCCTGGGGCGAGGGTAGCGGGACGGAGACCCAGTACTTC. It yields the protein CAWGEGSGTETQYF. The gene calls are TRBV30 and TRBJ2-5, with 8 bases fitting TRBD2. This CDR3 spans 14 amino acids. V lost 5 bases, J lost 5 bases, and 10 bases stayed unmatched. Germline V CDR1 and CDR2: GTSNPN, SVGIG (reference sequence).

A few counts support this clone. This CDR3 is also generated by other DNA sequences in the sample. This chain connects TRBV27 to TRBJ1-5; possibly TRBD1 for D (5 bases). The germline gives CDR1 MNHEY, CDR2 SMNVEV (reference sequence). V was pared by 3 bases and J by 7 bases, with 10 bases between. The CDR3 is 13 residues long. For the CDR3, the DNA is TGTGCCAGCAGTTTGGGGGTCCGGCAGCCCCAGCATTTT. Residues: CASSLGVRQPQHF.

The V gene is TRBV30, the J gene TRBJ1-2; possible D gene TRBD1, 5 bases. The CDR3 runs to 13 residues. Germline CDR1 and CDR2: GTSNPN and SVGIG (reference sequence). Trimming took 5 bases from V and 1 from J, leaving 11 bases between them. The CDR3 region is CAWLPGYNYGYTF. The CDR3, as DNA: TGTGCCTGGCTCCCAGGGTATAACTATGGCTACACCTTC.

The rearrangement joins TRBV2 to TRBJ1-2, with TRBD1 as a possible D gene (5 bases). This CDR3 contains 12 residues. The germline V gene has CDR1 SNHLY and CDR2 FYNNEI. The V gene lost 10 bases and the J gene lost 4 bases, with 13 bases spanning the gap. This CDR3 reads CAKSTAPYGYTF. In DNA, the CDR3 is TGTGCCAAGTCGACAGCTCCCTATGGCTACACCTTC.

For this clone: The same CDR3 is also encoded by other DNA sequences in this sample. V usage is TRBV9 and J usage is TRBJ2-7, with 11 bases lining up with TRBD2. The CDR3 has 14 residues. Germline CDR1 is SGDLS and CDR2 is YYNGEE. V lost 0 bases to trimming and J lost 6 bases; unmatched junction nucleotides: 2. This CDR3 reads CASSVGLAGPEQYF. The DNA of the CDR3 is TGTGCCAGCAGCGTAGGACTAGCGGGACCCGAGCAGTACTTC.

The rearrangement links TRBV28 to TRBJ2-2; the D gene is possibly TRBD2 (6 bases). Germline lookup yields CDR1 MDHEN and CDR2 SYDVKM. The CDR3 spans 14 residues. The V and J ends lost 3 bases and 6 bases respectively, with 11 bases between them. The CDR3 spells CASSFAGRPGELFF. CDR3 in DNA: TGTGCCAGCAGTTTCGCGGGGAGACCCGGGGAGCTGTTTTTT.

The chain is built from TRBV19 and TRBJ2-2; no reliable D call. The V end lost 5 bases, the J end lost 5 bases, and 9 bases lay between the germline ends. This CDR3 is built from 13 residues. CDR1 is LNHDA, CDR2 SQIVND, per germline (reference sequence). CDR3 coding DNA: TGTGCCAGTAGTTCTCTCTTGACCGGGGAGCTGTTTTTT. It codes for CASSSLLTGELFF. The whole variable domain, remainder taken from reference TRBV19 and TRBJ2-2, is DGGITQSPKYLFRKEGQNVTLSCEQNLNHDAMYWYRQDPGQGLRLIYYSQIVNDFQKGDIAEGYSVSREKKESFPLTVTSAQKNPTAFYLCASSSLLTGELFFGEGSRLTVL.

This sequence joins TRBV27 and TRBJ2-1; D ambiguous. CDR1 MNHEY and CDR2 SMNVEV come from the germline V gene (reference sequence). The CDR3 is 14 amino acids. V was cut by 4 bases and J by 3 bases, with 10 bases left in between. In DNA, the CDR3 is TGTGCCAGCAGTTCAGTAGATATCTACAATGAGCAGTTCTTC. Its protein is CASSSVDIYNEQFF.

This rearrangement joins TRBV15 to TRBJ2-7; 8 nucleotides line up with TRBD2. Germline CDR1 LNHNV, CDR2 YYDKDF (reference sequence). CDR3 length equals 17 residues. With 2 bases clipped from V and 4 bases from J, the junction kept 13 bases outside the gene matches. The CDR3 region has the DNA TGTGCCACCAGCAGATCCAATTTTCGTACTAGCGGTTACGAGCAGTACTTC. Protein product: CATSRSNFRTSGYEQYF.

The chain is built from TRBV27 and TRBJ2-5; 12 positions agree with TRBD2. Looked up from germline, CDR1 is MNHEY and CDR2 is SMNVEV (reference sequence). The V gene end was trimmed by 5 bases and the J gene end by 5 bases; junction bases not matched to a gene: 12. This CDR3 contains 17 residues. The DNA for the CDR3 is TGTGCCAGCAGTGCCGGCGCTAGCGGGAGGGCCATGGAGACCCAGTACTTC. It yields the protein CASSAGASGRAMETQYF.

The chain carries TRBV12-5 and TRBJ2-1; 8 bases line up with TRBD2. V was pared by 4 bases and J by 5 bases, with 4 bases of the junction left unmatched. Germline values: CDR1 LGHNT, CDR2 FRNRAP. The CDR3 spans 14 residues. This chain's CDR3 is CASGSSGLDNEQFF. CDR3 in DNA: TGTGCTAGTGGTTCGTCGGGACTAGACAATGAGCAGTTCTTC.

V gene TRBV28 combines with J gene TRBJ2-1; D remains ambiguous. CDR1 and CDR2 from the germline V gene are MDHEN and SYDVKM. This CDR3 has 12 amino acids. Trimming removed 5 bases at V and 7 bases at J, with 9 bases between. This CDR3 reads CASSEVGNEQFF. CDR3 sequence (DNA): TGTGCCAGCAGTGAGGTGGGGAATGAGCAGTTCTTC.

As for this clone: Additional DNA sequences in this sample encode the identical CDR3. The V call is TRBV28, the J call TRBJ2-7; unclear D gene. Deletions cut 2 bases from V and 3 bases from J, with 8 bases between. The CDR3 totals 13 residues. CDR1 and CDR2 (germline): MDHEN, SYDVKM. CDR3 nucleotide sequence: TGTGCCAGCAGTTTAGCTAGAGTCTACGAGCAGTACTTC. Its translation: CASSLARVYEQYF.

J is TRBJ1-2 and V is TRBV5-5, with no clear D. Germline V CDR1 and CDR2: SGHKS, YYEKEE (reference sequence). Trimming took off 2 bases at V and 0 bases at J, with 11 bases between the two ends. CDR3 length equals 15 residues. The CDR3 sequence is CASSFTDTANYGYTF. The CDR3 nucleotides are TGTGCCAGCAGCTTCACAGACACTGCTAACTATGGCTACACCTTC.

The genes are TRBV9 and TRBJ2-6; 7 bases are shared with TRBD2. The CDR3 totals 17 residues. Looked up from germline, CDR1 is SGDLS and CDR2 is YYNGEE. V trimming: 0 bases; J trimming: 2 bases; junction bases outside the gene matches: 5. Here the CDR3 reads CASSVAREGTGANVLTF. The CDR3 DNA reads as TGTGCCAGCAGCGTAGCTAGGGAGGGGACTGGGGCCAACGTCCTGACTTTC. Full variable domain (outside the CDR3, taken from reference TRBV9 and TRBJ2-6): DSGVTQTPKHLITATGQRVTLRCSPRSGDLSVYWYQQSLDQGLQFLIQYYNGEERAKGNILERFSAQQFPDLHSELNLSSLELGDSALYFCASSVAREGTGANVLTFGAGSRLTVL.

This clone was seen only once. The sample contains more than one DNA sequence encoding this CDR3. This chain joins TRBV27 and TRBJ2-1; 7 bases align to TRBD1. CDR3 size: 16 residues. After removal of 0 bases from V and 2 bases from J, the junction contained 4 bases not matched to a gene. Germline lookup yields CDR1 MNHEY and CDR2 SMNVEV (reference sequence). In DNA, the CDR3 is TGTGCCAGCAGTTTATCGGCCGGGACAGCCTACAATGAGCAGTTCTTC. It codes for CASSLSAGTAYNEQFF.

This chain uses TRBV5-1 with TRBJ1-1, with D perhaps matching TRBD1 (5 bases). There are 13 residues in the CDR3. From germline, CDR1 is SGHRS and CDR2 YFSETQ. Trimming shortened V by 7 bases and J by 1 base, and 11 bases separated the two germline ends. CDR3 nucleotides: TGCGCCAGCGACAATGGGGGGAACACTGAAGCTTTCTTT. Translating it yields CASDNGGNTEAFF.

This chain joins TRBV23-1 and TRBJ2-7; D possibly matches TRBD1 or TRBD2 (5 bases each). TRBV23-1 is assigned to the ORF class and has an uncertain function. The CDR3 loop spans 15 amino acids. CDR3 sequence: CASSLGRRAVQLGDV. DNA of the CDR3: TGCGCCAGCAGTCTAGGACGGCGAGCAGTCCAACTAGGGGACGTC.